These T cell receptor beta chains were read from a single sample in a study of human CD8 memory T cell subsets. TCRdb reprocessed the 5' RACE reads and reports one entry per CDR3 protein, with no DNA. This sample contains more than 10,000 distinct CDR3 sequences. The sequenced material came from CD8+ T cells from PBMCs. These receptors came from a human donor in good health. Each CDR3 is given with its conserved first and last residue. The order of the fields is V gene, clone size, J gene, CDR3 protein. The listing skips clone size in some rows; elsewhere it reads once, few, many or a size class.

V gene: TRBV28; clone size: -; J gene: TRBJ2-2; CDR3 protein: CASSSILDSTGELFF
V gene: TRBV7-2; clone size: -; J gene: TRBJ1-2; CDR3 protein: CASSSPQTGEYNYGYTF
V gene: TRBV29-1; clone size: -; J gene: TRBJ2-3; CDR3 protein: CSVEGLTGPRKSTDTQYF
V gene: TRBV7-9; clone size: -; J gene: TRBJ2-7; CDR3 protein: CASSTGIGQGTYEQYF
V gene: TRBV6-5; clone size: -; J gene: TRBJ2-1; CDR3 protein: CASTKRLAANSYNEQFF
V gene: TRBV4-1; clone size: -; J gene: TRBJ1-6; CDR3 protein: CASSQAPRAYNSPLHF
V gene: TRBV7-9; clone size: -; J gene: TRBJ2-2; CDR3 protein: CASGLQDSGTGELFF
V gene: TRBV16; clone size: -; J gene: TRBJ1-2; CDR3 protein: CASSGTGDYGYTF
V gene: TRBV11-1; clone size: -; J gene: TRBJ2-7; CDR3 protein: CASSPRGGRASYEQYF
V gene: TRBV6-2/TRBV6-3; clone size: -; J gene: TRBJ1-5; CDR3 protein: CASSPDRGDQPQHF
V gene: TRBV7-2; clone size: -; J gene: TRBJ2-3; CDR3 protein: CASSPGTSGSTDTQYF
V gene: TRBV9; clone size: -; J gene: TRBJ1-1; CDR3 protein: CASSDGHPNTEAFF
V gene: TRBV19; clone size: -; J gene: TRBJ2-7; CDR3 protein: CASSTTGGGEQYF
V gene: TRBV28; clone size: -; J gene: TRBJ1-5; CDR3 protein: CASSTPFRTGSGNQPQHF
V gene: TRBV7-2; clone size: -; J gene: TRBJ2-2; CDR3 protein: CAEGQGGTGELFF
V gene: TRBV12-1; clone size: -; J gene: TRBJ1-4; CDR3 protein: CASSFNRTRLRANEKLFF
V gene: TRBV5-1; clone size: -; J gene: TRBJ2-7; CDR3 protein: CASSLKTSGSYEQYF
V gene: TRBV6-5; clone size: -; J gene: TRBJ2-1; CDR3 protein: CASTGLADNEQFF
V gene: TRBV5-5; clone size: -; J gene: TRBJ2-5; CDR3 protein: CASSSEGDQLQETQYF
V gene: TRBV4-1; clone size: medium-sized; J gene: TRBJ2-7; CDR3 protein: CASSHAGTPYEQYF
V gene: TRBV7-9; clone size: -; J gene: TRBJ2-5; CDR3 protein: CASSLAGDRGEGTQYF
V gene: TRBV9; clone size: -; J gene: TRBJ2-7; CDR3 protein: CASSPRTSGRDTYEQYF